The subject of this entry is one T cell receptor beta chain. This specimen comes from a study of blood T cell repertoires in COVID-19. Looking at the study overall: T cells, B-cell-depleted T cells, or PBMCs supplied cDNA or gDNA.

V dropped 4 bases and J dropped 7 bases, with 10 bases sitting between them. This CDR3 spans 12 amino acids. Germline V gives CDR1 WSHSY, CDR2 SAAADI. How the authors handled the data: The authors estimated nucleated cell counts from reference gene primer amplification. Here immunoSEQ multiplex PCR was the method, and the copy in TCRdb shows in-frame clones only, minus some. The DNA gave D and trimming, while V, J and clone size come from that table. Among around 90,000 clones, about four fifths were seen once, and the ten largest hold around 17%. What was sequenced was peripheral blood. The J gene is TRBJ1-2, the V gene TRBV10-2, with a tentative D call TRBD1 (5 bases). This sequence originates from a human donor in a cohort sampled during active COVID-19. The CDR3 protein is CASSGGGFGYTF. The CDR3 DNA is TGCGCCAGCAGTGGGGGGGGGTTTGGCTACACCTTC.